Following are 25 T cell receptor beta chains from one sample sequenced in a study of OX40 agonist ivuxolimab in advanced cancers. TCRdb's copy holds only in-frame clones and misses some; the assay was immunoSEQ multiplex PCR. In the table there are 70,000 to 80,000 clones, around 84% of which are singletons. The sequenced sample was CD4+ or CD8+ T cells sorted from blood, obtained in a trial of the OX40 agonist ivuxolimab. Receptors were obtained from an adult with an advanced solid tumor such as melanoma, head and neck, liver or kidney cancer.

For the CDR3, the DNA is TGTGCCAGCAGCTTAGATGGCCCTCACTATGGCTACACCTTC. This translates into CASSLDGPHYGYTF. The chain recombines TRBV7-2 with TRBJ1-2; no definite D call. V was clipped by 1 base and J by 3 bases, with 9 bases between them. Germline assignment: CDR1 SGHTA and CDR2 FQGNSA. The CDR3 loop spans 14 amino acids. The full variable domain, with the rest looked up from reference TRBV7-2 and TRBJ1-2, is GAGVSQSPSNKVTEKGKDVELRCDPISGHTALYWYRQSLGQGLEFLIYFQGNSAPDKSGLPSDRFSAERTGGSVSTLTIQRTQQEDSAVYLCASSLDGPHYGYTFGSGTRLTVV.

This clone was recorded once. Its ends do not fully match the called genes, so a read error is possible. This sequence joins TRBV7-7 and TRBJ1-1; D remains ambiguous. Per the germline V gene, CDR1 is SSHAT and CDR2 is FNYEAQ (reference sequence). The CDR3 length is 13 residues. CDR3 loop: CASSLQPETEAFF. CDR3 sequence (DNA): TGTGCTAGCAGCTTACAGCCGGAGACTGAAGCTTTCTTT.

The chain combines TRBV28 with TRBJ2-6; D unresolved. Per the germline V gene, CDR1 is MDHEN and CDR2 is SYDVKM. V gave up 7 bases and J gave up 2 bases, with 3 bases separating them. This CDR3 is 12 amino acids long. CDR3 DNA: TGTGCCAGCAAAGCTGGGGCCAACGTCCTGACTTTC. It encodes CASKAGANVLTF.

V gene TRBV2 combines with J gene TRBJ2-2, with 7 bases aligning to TRBD1. J lost 2 bases, V lost 5 bases, and 2 bases had no gene match. This CDR3 has 14 residues. Germline V gives CDR1 SNHLY, CDR2 FYNNEI. The CDR3 loop reads CASSRTGNTGELFF. The DNA of the CDR3 is TGTGCCAGCAGTCGGACAGGCAACACCGGGGAGCTGTTTTTT.

This clone was observed a few times. V usage is TRBV18 and J usage is TRBJ2-1; D gene unclear. The CDR3 length is 16 residues. Germline V gene lookup returns CDR1 KGHSH and CDR2 LQKENI. Trimming shortened V by 5 bases and J by 0 bases, and 14 bases separated the two germline ends. The CDR3: CASSNLRFGSYNEQFF. The CDR3 region has the DNA TGTGCCAGCTCAAATCTCCGGTTTGGCTCCTACAATGAGCAGTTCTTC.

The rearrangement joins TRBV28 to TRBJ2-1; D is perhaps TRBD1 or TRBD2 (6 bases each). Germline V gene lookup returns CDR1 MDHEN and CDR2 SYDVKM. CDR3 length: 12 residues. V lost 6 bases, J lost 7 bases, and 10 bases lay in between. CDR3 region: CASRLGGNEQFF. The CDR3 bases are TGTGCCAGCAGACTAGGGGGGAATGAGCAGTTCTTC.

The chain recombines TRBV2 with TRBJ2-7; no definite D call. Trimming took 3 bases from V and 7 from J, leaving 13 bases between them. The CDR3 loop spans 13 amino acids. Germline CDR1 is SNHLY and CDR2 is FYNNEI. In DNA form, the CDR3 reads TGTGCCAGCAGTGAGCGTAGGGTGGAAGAGCAGTACTTC. It specifies CASSERRVEEQYF.

This rearrangement joins TRBV7-2 to TRBJ1-1; no clear D. Trimming pared 4 bases from V and 5 bases from J, leaving 14 bases between. This CDR3 has 14 amino acids. CDR1 SGHTA and CDR2 FQGNSA come from the germline V gene. The CDR3 here is CASSYSRVGTEAFF. In nucleotides, the CDR3 is TGTGCCAGCAGCTATTCAAGGGTGGGGACTGAAGCTTTCTTT.

This chain joins TRBV28 and TRBJ2-1; TRBD2 agrees at 10 bases. Trimming removed 5 bases from V and 2 bases from J; junction bases left unmatched: 6. The CDR3 loop spans 16 amino acids. From germline, CDR1 is MDHEN and CDR2 SYDVKM. CDR3: CASSPLAGAPYNEQFF. CDR3 DNA: TGTGCCAGCAGTCCCCTAGCGGGGGCCCCCTACAATGAGCAGTTCTTC.

The J gene is TRBJ1-2, the V gene TRBV14; 8 bases agree with TRBD1. CDR1 is SGHDN and CDR2 is FVKESK in the germline V gene. This CDR3 contains 13 residues. V lost 5 bases and J lost 4; bases outside the gene matches: 3. CDR3 protein: CASSVGTGYGYTF. The CDR3 DNA is TGTGCCAGCAGCGTTGGGACAGGCTATGGCTACACCTTC.

This chain links TRBV28 with TRBJ1-5, with D unclear. The ends were cut back, 6 bases at V and 2 bases at J, with 14 bases in the middle. From germline, CDR1 is MDHEN and CDR2 SYDVKM. The CDR3 runs to 15 residues. The CDR3 region has the DNA TGTGCCAGCAGGATTGAGGGAAGGGGCAATCAGCCCCAGCATTTT. Residues: CASRIEGRGNQPQHF.

J is TRBJ1-1 and V is TRBV6-5, with TRBD1 as a possible D gene (5 bases). V was pared by 2 bases and J by 5 bases, with 9 bases between. The CDR3 is made up of 13 amino acids. Germline CDR1 is MNHEY and CDR2 is SVGAGI. CDR3 coding DNA: TGTGCCAGCAGTTACGCGACAGAGACTGAAGCTTTCTTT. Amino acids: CASSYATETEAFF.

The gene calls are TRBV28 and TRBJ1-5; no clear D. Germline CDR1 MDHEN, CDR2 SYDVKM. Between the trimmed V and J ends, which lost 6 bases and 4 bases, there was a span of 19 bases. The CDR3 loop spans 16 amino acids. The CDR3 loop reads CASSSTAVSGNQPQHF. The CDR3 region has the DNA TGTGCCAGCAGCTCTACCGCGGTTAGTGGGAATCAGCCCCAGCATTTT.

The chain is built from TRBV5-4 and TRBJ2-7, with TRBD1 matching over 7 bases. V dropped 4 bases and J dropped 2; count of bases not matched to a gene: 9. The germline V gene has CDR1 SGHNT and CDR2 YYREEE (reference sequence). CDR3 length equals 15 residues. The CDR3 protein is CASSLIQGPTYEQYF. In nucleotides, the CDR3 is TGTGCCAGCAGCCTTATACAGGGGCCGACCTACGAGCAGTACTTC.

V and J are TRBV5-4 and TRBJ1-2, with D hard to call. The CDR3 is 14 residues long. Per the germline V gene, CDR1 is SGHNT and CDR2 is YYREEE (reference sequence). V was clipped by 4 bases and J by 6 bases, with 16 bases between them. The CDR3 DNA follows: TGTGCCAGCAGCCCGGGCCTTCAGGCAGATGGCTACACCTTC. It encodes CASSPGLQADGYTF. The entire variable domain, with the rest obtained from reference TRBV5-4 and TRBJ1-2, is as follows: ETGVTQSPTHLIKTRGQQVTLRCSSQSGHNTVSWYQQALGQGPQFIFQYYREEENGRGNFPPRFSGLQFPNYSSELNVNALELDDSALYLCASSPGLQADGYTFGSGTRLTVV.

The chain is built from TRBV19 and TRBJ1-1; D gene unclear. The CDR3 runs 15 residues. The V end was cut by 3 bases, the J end by 2 bases, with 13 bases between. Germline CDR1 reads LNHDA; CDR2 reads SQIVND (reference sequence). CDR3 in amino acids: CASSIKDGINTEAFF. The CDR3 nucleotides are TGTGCCAGTAGTATTAAGGACGGAATAAACACTGAAGCTTTCTTT.

The chain has TRBV5-1 and TRBJ2-7, with 7 bases identical to TRBD1. This CDR3 comprises 14 residues. V lost 3 bases, J lost 2 bases, and 5 bases stayed unmatched. Germline loops: CDR1 SGHRS, CDR2 YFSETQ. This CDR3 reads CASSSIQGTYEQYF. CDR3 nucleotide sequence: TGCGCCAGCAGCTCGATACAGGGGACCTACGAGCAGTACTTC. The full variable domain, its missing parts supplied by reference TRBV5-1 and TRBJ2-7, is KAGVTQTPRYLIKTRGQQVTLSCSPISGHRSVSWYQQTPGQGLQFLFEYFSETQRNKGNFPGRFSGRQFSNSRSEMNVSTLELGDSALYLCASSSIQGTYEQYFGPGTRLTVT.

The chain couples TRBV5-6 to TRBJ1-2, with D possibly TRBD1 on 6 matching bases. Looked up from germline, CDR1 is SGHDT and CDR2 is YYEEEE. V shed 2 bases and J shed 9 bases, with 14 bases lying between them. The CDR3 loop spans 13 amino acids. CDR3 residues: CASSLWGQWSYTF. CDR3 sequence (DNA): TGTGCCAGCAGCTTATGGGGGCAGTGGAGCTACACCTTC.

Here the CDR3 reads CASSPTGAYQETQYF. As DNA, the CDR3 is TGTGCCAGCAGTCCGACAGGGGCCTACCAAGAGACCCAGTACTTC. The chain uses TRBV2 and TRBJ2-5; TRBD1 aligns across 8 bases. Germline V gene lookup returns CDR1 SNHLY and CDR2 FYNNEI. Trimming at V came to 5 bases and at J to 0 bases, leaving 5 bases not matched to a gene. The CDR3 contains 15 residues. The complete variable domain, with remaining parts taken from reference TRBV2 and TRBJ2-5, reads EPEVTQTPSHQVTQMGQEVILRCVPISNHLYFYWYRQILGQKVEFLVSFYNNEISEKSEIFDDQFSVERPDGSNFTLKIRSTKLEDSAMYFCASSPTGAYQETQYFGPGTRLLVL.

The chain recombines TRBV11-2 with TRBJ1-1; D is perhaps TRBD1 (6 bases). The CDR3 sequence is 16 residues long. CDR1 is SGHAT, CDR2 FQNNGV, per germline. V was cut by 5 bases and J by 0 bases, with 16 bases left in between. In nucleotides, the CDR3 is TGTGCCAGCAGCCCGGGAGGGACACACTTGAACACTGAAGCTTTCTTT. Translating gives CASSPGGTHLNTEAFF. The full variable domain, with the rest looked up from reference TRBV11-2 and TRBJ1-1, is EAGVAQSPRYKIIEKRQSVAFWCNPISGHATLYWYQQILGQGPKLLIQFQNNGVVDDSQLPKDRFSAERLKGVDSTLKIQPAKLEDSAVYLCASSPGGTHLNTEAFFGQGTRLTVV.

This clone was seen only a few times. The J gene is TRBJ1-2, the V gene TRBV10-1, with 10 bases identical to TRBD1. Germline V lookup: CDR1 WNHNN, CDR2 SYGVQD (reference sequence). The CDR3 is 13 residues long. V trimming: 6 bases; J trimming: 8 bases; junction bases outside the gene matches: 6. CDR3 loop: CASSRDRGGGYTF. CDR3 bases: TGCGCCAGCAGCCGGGACAGGGGTGGAGGCTACACCTTC.

This sequence joins TRBV15 and TRBJ2-1, with TRBD2 matching 11 bases. The CDR3 has 16 residues. Per germline, CDR1 LNHNV and CDR2 YYDKDF (reference sequence). J gave up 7 bases and V 4 bases, and 9 bases lay outside the gene matches. Written as DNA, the CDR3 is TGTGCCACCAGCAACGGGCTAGCGGGAGGAATGAATGAGCAGTTCTTC. Amino acid sequence: CATSNGLAGGMNEQFF.

This chain connects TRBV7-2 to TRBJ1-5; 7 bases agree with TRBD1. This CDR3 has 15 residues. After removal of 2 bases from V and 6 bases from J, the junction contained 7 bases not matched to a gene. Germline loops: CDR1 SGHTA, CDR2 FQGNSA. The CDR3 region has the DNA TGTGCCAGCAGCTTAACAGTGACAGGGCGTCAGCCCCAGCATTTT. Translation gives CASSLTVTGRQPQHF.

Details on this clone: This CDR3 is also generated by other DNA sequences in the sample. The chain is built from TRBV5-1 and TRBJ2-1; the D is unclear. Trimming took 0 bases from V and 3 from J, leaving 4 bases between them. The CDR3 spans 13 residues. Germline V gene sequence: CDR1 SGHRS, CDR2 YFSETQ. This chain's CDR3 is CASSLDSYNEQFF. The CDR3 nucleotides read TGCGCCAGCAGCTTGGACAGCTACAATGAGCAGTTCTTC.

The V call is TRBV5-1, the J call TRBJ2-5; TRBD2 is a possible D gene (6 bases). This CDR3 has 15 residues. The V gene lost 1 base and the J gene lost 5 bases, with 15 bases spanning the gap. Germline values: CDR1 SGHRS, CDR2 YFSETQ. The CDR3 reads CASSLTLTRRETQYF. The DNA of the CDR3 is TGCGCCAGCAGCTTGACCCTGACTAGACGGGAGACCCAGTACTTC. The full variable domain, its missing parts supplied by reference TRBV5-1 and TRBJ2-5, is KAGVTQTPRYLIKTRGQQVTLSCSPISGHRSVSWYQQTPGQGLQFLFEYFSETQRNKGNFPGRFSGRQFSNSRSEMNVSTLELGDSALYLCASSLTLTRRETQYFGPGTRLLVL.